This record concerns one T cell receptor beta chain sequence. Its antigen is as yet unknown. The data are from a study of shared clonotypes between healthy human individuals. The run depth of the assay was deep. For each subset, genomic DNA was distributed in equal portions over several immunoSEQ plates. Data came from immunoSEQ multiplex PCR; TCRdb stores just in-frame clones and leaves some out. The table lists under 600,000 clones, roughly 79% of them singletons. General study points: Sharing of clonotypes among donors was expected to vary with sequencing depth.

V was pared by 2 bases and J by 3 bases, with 2 bases of the junction left unmatched. CDR1 is SGHVS, CDR2 FQNEAQ, per germline. The length of the CDR3 is 15 residues. This chain uses TRBV7-8 with TRBJ1-3, with TRBD1 identical over 9 bases. The receptor's source is a woman in her forties in good health. Some clones in this sample may be carry-over from other donors' samples. Material for sequencing was PBMCs. CDR3 in DNA: TGTGCCAGCAGCTTACGGACAGGGGATGGAAACACCATATATTTT. Translating it yields CASSLRTGDGNTIYF.